The T cell receptor (beta chain) under discussion was sequenced for a study of blood T cell repertoires in COVID-19. Study overall: The cDNA or gDNA used as material had been derived from T cells, B-cell-depleted T cells, or PBMCs.

Method: immunoSEQ multiplex PCR; TCRdb's copy keeps in-frame clones and lacks some. Of more than 150,000 clones listed, roughly 87% are singletons. The V segment lost 8 bases and the J segment 1 base; nucleotides outside the gene matches: 13. Germline V CDR1 and CDR2: LNHDA, SQIVND (reference sequence). The CDR3 consists of 16 residues. The chain uses TRBV19 and TRBJ1-2, with 7 bases lining up with TRBD1. This clonotype was obtained from a woman aged 50 to 65 who had recovered from COVID-19. Specimen: PBMCs or T cells enriched from blood (not recorded which). For the CDR3, the DNA is TGTGCCAGTCTACAGGGGACCGCCCCTATTAACTATGGCTACACCTTC. Translation gives CASLQGTAPINYGYTF.